This T cell receptor beta chain was retrieved from a study of Tregs in tolerant kidney transplant recipients. Study information: The nonmyeloablative bone marrow transplants came from related graft donors, with transient mixed chimerism.

TCRdb's table, derived via immunoSEQ multiplex PCR, lists solely in-frame clones and lacks some. The sample consists of over 50,000 clones, roughly 88% of them appearing once. This clone was observed a few times. Thawed PBMCs were FACS-sorted into unstimulated CD4+CD25+CD127- regulatory T cells, CD4+CD25- non-regulatory cells, CD4 and CD8 cells. CDR3 length: 15 residues. The V and J ends lost 0 bases and 5 bases, in that order; junction bases with no gene match: 7. Per the germline V gene, CDR1 is MNHEY and CDR2 is SVGAGI. The clonotype originates from a human donor who received a combined kidney and bone marrow transplant. This chain connects TRBV6-5 to TRBJ2-7; 7 bases are shared with TRBD1. Sequences were derived from Tregs from blood, sampled before the transplant. The CDR3 nucleotides are TGTGCCAGCAGTTACTCGCGACAGGGTGTCCACGAGCAGTACTTC. Translated, it gives CASSYSRQGVHEQYF.